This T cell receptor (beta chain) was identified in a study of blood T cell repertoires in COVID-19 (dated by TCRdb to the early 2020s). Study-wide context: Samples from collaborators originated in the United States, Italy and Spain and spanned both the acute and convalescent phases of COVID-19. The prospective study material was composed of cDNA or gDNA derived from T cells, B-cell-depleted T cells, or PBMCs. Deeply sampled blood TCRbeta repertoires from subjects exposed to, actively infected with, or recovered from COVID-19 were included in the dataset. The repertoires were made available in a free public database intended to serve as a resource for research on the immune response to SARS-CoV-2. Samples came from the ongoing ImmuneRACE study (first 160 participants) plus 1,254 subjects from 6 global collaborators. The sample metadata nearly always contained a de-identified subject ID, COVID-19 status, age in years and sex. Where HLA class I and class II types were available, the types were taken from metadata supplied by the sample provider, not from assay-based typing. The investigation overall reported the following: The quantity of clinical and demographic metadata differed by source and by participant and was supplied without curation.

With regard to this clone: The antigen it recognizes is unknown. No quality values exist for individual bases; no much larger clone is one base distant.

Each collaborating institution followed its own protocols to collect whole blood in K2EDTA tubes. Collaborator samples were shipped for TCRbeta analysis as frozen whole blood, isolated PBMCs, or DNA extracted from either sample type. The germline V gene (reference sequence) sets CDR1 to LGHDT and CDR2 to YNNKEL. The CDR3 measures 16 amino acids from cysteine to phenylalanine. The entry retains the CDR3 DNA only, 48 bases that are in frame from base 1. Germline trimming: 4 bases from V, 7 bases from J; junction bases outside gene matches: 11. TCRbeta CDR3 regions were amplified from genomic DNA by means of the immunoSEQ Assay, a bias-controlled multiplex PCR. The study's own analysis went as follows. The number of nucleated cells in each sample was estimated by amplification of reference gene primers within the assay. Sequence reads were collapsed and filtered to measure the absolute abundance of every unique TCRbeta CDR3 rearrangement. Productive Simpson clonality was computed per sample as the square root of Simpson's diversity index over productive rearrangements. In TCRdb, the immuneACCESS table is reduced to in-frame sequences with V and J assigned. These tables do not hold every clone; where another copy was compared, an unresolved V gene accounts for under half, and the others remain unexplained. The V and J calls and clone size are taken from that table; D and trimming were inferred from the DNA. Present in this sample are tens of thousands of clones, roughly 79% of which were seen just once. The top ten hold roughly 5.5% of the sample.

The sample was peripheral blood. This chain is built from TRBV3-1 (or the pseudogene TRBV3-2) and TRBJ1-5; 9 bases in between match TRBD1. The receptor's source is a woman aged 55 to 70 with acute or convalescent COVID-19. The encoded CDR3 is CASSRGGQGRGQPQHF. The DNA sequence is TGTGCCAGCAGCCGCGGGGGACAGGGAAGGGGCCAGCCCCAGCATTTT.